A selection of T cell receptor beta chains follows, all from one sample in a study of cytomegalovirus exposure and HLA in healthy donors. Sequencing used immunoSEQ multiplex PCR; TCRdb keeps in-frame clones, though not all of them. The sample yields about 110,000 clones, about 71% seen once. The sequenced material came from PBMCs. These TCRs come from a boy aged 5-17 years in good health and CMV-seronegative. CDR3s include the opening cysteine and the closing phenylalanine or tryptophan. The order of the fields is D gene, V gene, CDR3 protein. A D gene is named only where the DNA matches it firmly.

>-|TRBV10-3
CAISESTGHGYTF
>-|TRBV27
CASSLTRNEQFF
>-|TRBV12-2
CASRPADRGETQYF
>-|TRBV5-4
CASSLGPAYQETQYF
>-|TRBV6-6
CASSYSPRGGTYEQYF
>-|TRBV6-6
CASSYSQTDTQYF
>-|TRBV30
CAWSPPQINTEAFF
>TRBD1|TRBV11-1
CASSLMAGGKNTEAFF
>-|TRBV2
CASSEPQGVRNQPQHF
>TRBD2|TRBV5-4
CASSWGLAGSYNEQFF
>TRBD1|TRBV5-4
CASSPGQGNTEAFF
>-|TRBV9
CASSPGGRGSYNEQFF
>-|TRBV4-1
CASSQGFGATNEKLFF
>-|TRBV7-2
CASSLDGRTSGTDTQYF
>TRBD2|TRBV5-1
CASSSGGGLAANEQFF
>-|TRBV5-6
CASSSREHIGENTIYF
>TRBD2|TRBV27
CASSLAGRAYEQYF
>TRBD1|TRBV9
CASSAGATGTGNTIYF
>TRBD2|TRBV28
CASSGLAGSYEQYF
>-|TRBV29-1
CSVAPKTGAYGYTF
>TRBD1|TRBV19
CASSMDFVGQGEAFF
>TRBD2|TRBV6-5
CAGALAGEYNEQFF
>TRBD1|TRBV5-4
CASSRPGQGAEEQYF
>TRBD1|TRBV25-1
CASSEWGTGGNEQFF
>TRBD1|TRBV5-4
CASSATGATNEKLFF
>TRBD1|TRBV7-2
CASSSDDRAWKQYF
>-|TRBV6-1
CASTQGRGLFYEQYF
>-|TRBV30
CAWRNRENTEAFF
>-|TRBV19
CASSIQDTQYF